Included here is one TCR beta chain sequence, with context. The data were taken from a study of blood T cell repertoires in COVID-19. At the level of the study: Samples representing acute and convalescent COVID-19 were sourced from the United States, Italy and Spain. PBMCs, B-cell-depleted T cells, or T cells were the source of the cDNA or gDNA that made up the material.

Some clones are missing from TCRdb's copy, which holds only in-frame ones; the method was immunoSEQ multiplex PCR. The sample carries fewer than 150,000 clones, about 81% recorded once. The TCR originated in a woman of 80 years or more with acute or convalescent COVID-19. The sequencing input was peripheral blood.

Here the CDR3 reads CASSSQPRSAETQYF. The DNA for the CDR3 is TGTGCCAGCAGCTCGCAGCCTAGGAGTGCGGAGACCCAGTACTTC. The V call is TRBV11-2, the J call TRBJ2-5; D gene uncertain. The germline V and J ends were trimmed by 4 bases and 5 bases, with 17 bases remaining between them. Germline CDR1 is SGHAT and CDR2 is FQNNGV. The CDR3 has 15 amino acids.